Presented here are 6 T cell receptor beta chains from one specimen sequenced in a study of beta chain features in type 1 diabetes. As every portion of the isolated RNA was reverse transcribed, the sequencing read expressed TCRB transcripts. Libraries were prepared by immunoSEQ multiplex PCR; TCRdb keeps only in-frame clonotypes and omits some of them. The repertoire holds 350,000 to 450,000 clones, with approximately 13% as singletons. The sample consisted of naive CD4+ T cells from blood. These receptors all stem from a man between 25 and 39 years old in good health.

This clone came up a few times. The V and J genes are TRBV7-2 and TRBJ2-5, with D possibly being TRBD2 (7 bases). Between the trimmed V and J ends, which lost 4 bases and 5 bases, there was a span of 17 bases. CDR1 and CDR2 (germline): SGHTA, FQGNSA. The CDR3 covers 15 residues. The CDR3 region has the DNA TGTGCCAGCAGCTGGATCGGGGGGCCGGGCGAGACCCAGTACTTC. Protein sequence: CASSWIGGPGETQYF.

This clone was seen only a few times. Other nucleotide sequences in the sample specify the same CDR3. V and J are TRBV30 and TRBJ2-5; maybe TRBD2 (6 bases). V was cut by 2 bases and J by 2 bases, with 9 bases left in between. The CDR3 has 13 amino acids. CDR1 is GTSNPN, CDR2 SVGIG, per germline (reference sequence). This CDR3 reads CAWSLGGQETQYF. CDR3 in DNA: TGTGCCTGGAGTTTGGGGGGACAAGAGACCCAGTACTTC.

This clone was picked up a small number of times. The J gene is TRBJ2-1, the V gene TRBV30; D gene ambiguous. Germline CDR1 reads GTSNPN; CDR2 reads SVGIG (reference sequence). This CDR3 spans 14 amino acids. Trimming removed 0 bases at V and 9 bases at J, with 15 bases between. The CDR3 coding sequence is TGTGCCTGGAGTGTTGGCGTAGGATTGGGTGAGCAGTTCTTC. It codes for CAWSVGVGLGEQFF.

The J gene is TRBJ2-7, the V gene TRBV27; a possible D gene is TRBD2 (6 bases). Germline V gives CDR1 MNHEY, CDR2 SMNVEV (reference sequence). V was trimmed by 5 bases and J by 3 bases, leaving 14 bases between them. The CDR3 runs 14 residues. The chain's CDR3 is CASSPRAGFYEQYV. The CDR3 DNA is TGTGCCAGCAGTCCCCGAGCGGGTTTCTACGAGCAGTACGTC.

This clone was counted once. The chain is built from TRBV6-6 and TRBJ1-1; 8 bases are shared with TRBD1. From germline, CDR1 is MNHNY and CDR2 SVGAGI (reference sequence). The CDR3 has 13 residues. V gave up 5 bases and J gave up 4 bases; unmatched junction bases: 3. The CDR3 DNA reads as TGTGCCAGCAGTCCCACAGGGGGCACTGAAGCTTTCTTT. Protein: CASSPTGGTEAFF.

This rearrangement joins TRBV30 to TRBJ1-2; D is ambiguous. Germline CDR1 reads GTSNPN; CDR2 reads SVGIG (reference sequence). The V end lost 4 bases, the J end lost 1 base, and 7 bases lay between the germline ends. The CDR3 sequence is 12 residues long. The CDR3 loop is CAWNENNYGYTF. The CDR3 DNA reads TGTGCCTGGAACGAAAATAACTATGGCTACACCTTC.